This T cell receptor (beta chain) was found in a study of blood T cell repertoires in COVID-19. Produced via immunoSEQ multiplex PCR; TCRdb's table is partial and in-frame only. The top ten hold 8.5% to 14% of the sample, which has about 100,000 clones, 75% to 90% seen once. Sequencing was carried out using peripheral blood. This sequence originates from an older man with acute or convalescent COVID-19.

Written as DNA, the CDR3 is TGTGCCAGCACTGCGGACAGGGGGTGGGGGACTGAAGCTTTCTTT. It is translated as CASTADRGWGTEAFF. This chain uses TRBV28 with TRBJ1-1; 10 positions agree with TRBD1. The ends lost 7 bases at V and 5 bases at J; junction bases unmatched: 10. The CDR3 extends over 15 amino acids. Germline CDR1 MDHEN, CDR2 SYDVKM.